The 11 T cell receptor beta chains given below trace back to one sample, sequenced in a study of blood T cells in healthy people across ages. Next came a second PCR, run for roughly 7 to 12 cycles, which used a sample-barcoded 5' primer along with a J-beta primer mix. TCRdb fed the 5' RACE reads into MiXCR, producing one record per CDR3 protein. Of roughly 1,100,000 distinct CDR3 sequences in the sample, roughly 24% were seen once. The data also belong to a second study, concerning T cells of mothers and their children.

Sequencing was done on a sample of blood. The origin of the receptors is a girl aged 2-15 years in good health.

The gene calls are TRBV4-1 and TRBJ2-7; no reliable D call. Germline V CDR1 and CDR2: MGHRA, YSYEKL. Trimming cost V 0 bases and J 0 bases, with 9 bases left between them. This CDR3 has 15 amino acids. In DNA form, the CDR3 reads TGCGCCAGCAGCCAAGAACTGCGGAGCTCCTACGAGCAGTACTTC. Its protein product is CASSQELRSSYEQYF.

This clonotype came up a few times. The chain has TRBV5-1 and TRBJ2-2; the match to TRBD1 covers 8 bases. Germline CDR1 SGHRS, CDR2 YFSETQ. This CDR3 region has 16 residues. The V gene end was trimmed by 7 bases and the J gene end by 5 bases; junction bases not matched to a gene: 13. The CDR3 sequence: CASGTNGRGHTGELFF. Written as DNA, the CDR3 is TGCGCCAGCGGAACTAATGGCAGGGGGCATACCGGGGAGCTGTTTTTT.

This clonotype was detected only a few times. The chain combines TRBV5-5 with TRBJ2-2; TRBD1 is a possible D gene (5 bases). With 7 bases removed from V and 6 bases from J, the gap between germline ends came to 13 bases. The CDR3 consists of 13 residues. CDR1 is SGHKS and CDR2 is YYEKEE in the germline V gene (reference sequence). CDR3 sequence reads: CASGTTTAGELFF. In DNA, the CDR3 is TGTGCCAGCGGCACTACGACAGCCGGGGAGCTGTTTTTT.

This clonotype was detected only a few times. The chain uses TRBV10-3 and TRBJ2-5; D unresolved. Per germline, CDR1 ENHRY and CDR2 SYGVKD. Trimming left V 7 bases short and J 2 bases short, with 8 bases between. The CDR3 contains 12 residues. Here the CDR3 DNA reads TGTGCCATCAAAGACACACAAGAGACCCAGTACTTC. It is translated as CAIKDTQETQYF.

There are a few counts of this clonotype. The rearrangement joins TRBV10-3 to TRBJ1-1; tentative D call: TRBD1 (5 bases). Trimming cost V 7 bases and J 4 bases, with 10 bases left between them. Germline V gene lookup returns CDR1 ENHRY and CDR2 SYGVKD. The CDR3 consists of 12 residues. CDR3 protein: CAINSGGTEAFF. The CDR3 nucleotides are TGTGCCATCAACTCCGGGGGCACTGAAGCTTTCTTT.

This clonotype was seen a handful of times. V and J are TRBV6-5 and TRBJ1-2, with 9 bases aligning to TRBD1. Trimming took 5 bases from V and 5 from J; bases not matched to a gene: 6. The germline V gene encodes CDR1 MNHEY and CDR2 SVGAGI. The CDR3 sequence is 14 residues long. Here the CDR3 DNA reads TGTGCCAGCAGTCCCGGGACAGGGTGGTATGGCTACACCTTC. As protein: CASSPGTGWYGYTF.

This clonotype was counted a few times. V gene TRBV6-2 or TRBV6-3 combines with J gene TRBJ2-1; tentatively, D is TRBD2 (5 bases). Per germline, CDR1 MNHEY and CDR2 SVGEGT. The CDR3 covers 13 residues. V was cut by 0 bases and J by 10 bases, with 10 bases left in between. The CDR3 reads CASSYSRVEEQFF. The CDR3 DNA reads as TGTGCCAGCAGTTACTCGAGGGTTGAGGAGCAGTTCTTC.

The genes are TRBV5-1 and TRBJ2-1; a weak D match, TRBD2 (6 bases). Looked up from germline, CDR1 is SGHRS and CDR2 is YFSETQ. This CDR3 is built from 13 residues. V dropped 0 bases and J dropped 8 bases, with 9 bases sitting between them. The CDR3 region is CASSLGLVDEQFF. CDR3 nucleotide sequence: TGCGCCAGCAGCTTGGGACTAGTCGATGAGCAGTTCTTC.

This clonotype has a single count. V is TRBV29-1 and J is TRBJ1-1; D is unclear. V lost 7 bases and J lost 5, with 11 bases in between. The length of the CDR3 is 11 residues. Germline V lookup: CDR1 SQVTM, CDR2 ANQGSEA. CDR3 protein: CSANFGTEAFF. The CDR3 region has the DNA TGCAGCGCCAATTTTGGAACTGAAGCTTTCTTT.

CDR3 sequence (DNA): TGCGCCAGCAGCCAAGATAGCGGGGGGATAAATGAAAAACTGTTTTTT. Translated: CASSQDSGGINEKLFF. The chain has TRBV4-3 and TRBJ1-4; TRBD1 is a possible D gene (5 bases). Germline V CDR1 and CDR2: LGHNA, YSLEER. The V gene lost 0 bases and the J gene lost 5 bases, with 13 bases spanning the gap. The CDR3 has 16 amino acids.

This clonotype was detected only a few times. This chain uses TRBV7-9 with TRBJ2-5, with 7 bases lining up with TRBD2. The CDR3 contains 14 residues. V shed 4 bases and J 4 bases; nucleotides not matched to a gene: 6. CDR1 and CDR2 (germline): SEHNR, FQNEAQ (reference sequence). The DNA of the CDR3 is TGTGCCAGCAGCTGGTCGGGAGGTGGAGAGACCCAGTACTTC. It encodes CASSWSGGGETQYF.